This T cell receptor (beta chain) was identified during a study of T-cell reconstitution after alpha-beta-depleted transplantation in children. With regard to this clonotype: As yet, its antigen is unknown.

Study results and limitations: Fresh T-cell production supplied most of the T-cell counts and diversity seen one year after transplant.

Unique molecular identifiers tagged the TCRbeta library. MiXCR, run by TCRdb on the PCR reads, gives a single entry per CDR3 protein. The sample records a few hundred thousand distinct CDR3 sequences, roughly 27% being singletons. The germline CDR1 and CDR2 sequences are SGHRS and YFSETQ. V was cut by 5 bases and J by 1 base, with 15 bases left in between. The length of the CDR3 is 15 residues. V is TRBV5-1 and J is TRBJ1-1; D is perhaps TRBD1 (6 bases). Material: PBMCs, obtained before TCRalphabeta/CD19-depleted stem cell transplant. The receptor's source is a boy less than two years old with Wiskott-Aldrich syndrome, due to receive a stem cell transplant. Here the CDR3 reads CASSATGARNTEAFF. In DNA, the CDR3 is TGCGCCAGCAGTGCGACAGGAGCCAGGAACACTGAAGCTTTCTTT.